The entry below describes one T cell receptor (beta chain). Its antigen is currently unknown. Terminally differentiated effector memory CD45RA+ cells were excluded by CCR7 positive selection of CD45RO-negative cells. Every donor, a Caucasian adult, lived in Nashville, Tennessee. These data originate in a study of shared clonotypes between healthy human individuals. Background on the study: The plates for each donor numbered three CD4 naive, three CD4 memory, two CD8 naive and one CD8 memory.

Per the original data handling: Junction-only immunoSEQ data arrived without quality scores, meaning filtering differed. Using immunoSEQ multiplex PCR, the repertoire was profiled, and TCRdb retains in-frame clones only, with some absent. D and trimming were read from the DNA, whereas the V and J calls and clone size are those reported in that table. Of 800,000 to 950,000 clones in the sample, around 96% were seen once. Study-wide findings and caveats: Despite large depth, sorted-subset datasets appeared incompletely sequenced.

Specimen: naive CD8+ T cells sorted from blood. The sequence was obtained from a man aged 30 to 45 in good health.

CDR3 nucleotide sequence: TGTGCCAGTAGCCTAGACAGGGGTGGACCTTCTGAAGCTTTCTTT. Its protein is CASSLDRGGPSEAFF. This chain uses TRBV19 with TRBJ1-1; TRBD1 matches 8 bases. This CDR3 spans 15 amino acids. CDR1 and CDR2 from the germline V gene are LNHDA and SQIVND (reference sequence). V lost 6 bases, J lost 6 bases, and 12 bases stayed unmatched.